This T cell receptor beta chain was documented in a study of CD8+ T cells in alopecia areata. Overall study findings and caveats: On tofacitinib, scalp and blood still held many of the expanded lesional clones. Patients showed less clear TCR sequence sharing than mice, possibly partly because of HLA diversity.

cDNA prepared by RNA extraction and subsequent reverse transcription served as the template for sequencing. This table comes from immunoSEQ multiplex PCR, and its TCRdb copy is limited to in-frame clones, with some not included. The table includes 200,000 to 250,000 clones, over 60% detected once. Germline values: CDR1 GTSNPN, CDR2 SVGIG (reference sequence). Trimming took off 6 bases at V and 1 base at J, with 15 bases between the two ends. The CDR3 runs 14 residues. Treatment described: oral pan-JAK inhibitor, 5-10 mg twice daily. PBMCs provided sorted CD4+ and CD8+ T cells. Turning to this clone: As yet, its antigen is unknown.

The specimen was CD4+ T cells sorted from blood, collected at approximately week 45, from a patient treated with tofacitinib. This chain links TRBV30 with TRBJ1-1; possibly TRBD1 for D (6 bases). The source is a human donor with alopecia areata. CDR3: CACFGLQGNTEAFF. The CDR3 region has the DNA TGTGCCTGCTTCGGCCTACAGGGGAACACTGAAGCTTTCTTT.